These T cell receptor beta chains were read from a single sample in a study of cytomegalovirus exposure and HLA in healthy donors. Assay: immunoSEQ multiplex PCR; the TCRdb copy retains only in-frame clones and omits some. The repertoire holds under 150,000 clones, with about four fifths as singletons. Material for sequencing was PBMCs. Receptor source: a young man in good health and CMV-seronegative. Both conserved end residues are part of each CDR3. The D gene is left open where the match is weak. Size values are once, few and many counts, or a class for expanded clones, and some rows have none.

d_gene: NA
abundance: NA
v_gene: TRBV7-9
j_gene: TRBJ2-1
CDR3nt: TGTGCCAGCAGCTCTTACTACAGACAGCCCAGCTCCTACAATGAGCAGTTCTTC
CDR3aa: CASSSYYRQPSSYNEQFF

d_gene: TRBD1
abundance: few
v_gene: TRBV5-1
j_gene: TRBJ2-4
CDR3nt: TGCGCCAGCAGCATGGGGACAGGGGGAGATTTTCAGTACTTC
CDR3aa: CASSMGTGGDFQYF

d_gene: TRBD1
abundance: NA
v_gene: TRBV28
j_gene: TRBJ1-2
CDR3nt: TGTGCCAGCAGCATCGACAGGGGAAGCTATGGCTACCCCTTC
CDR3aa: CASSIDRGSYGYPF

d_gene: TRBD1
abundance: few
v_gene: TRBV7-9
j_gene: TRBJ1-4
CDR3nt: TGTGCCAGCAGCTTGCAGGGCCAGGGGGCGGGTGAAAAACTGTTTTTT
CDR3aa: CASSLQGQGAGEKLFF

d_gene: TRBD1
abundance: NA
v_gene: TRBV7-2
j_gene: TRBJ2-2
CDR3nt: TGTGCCAGCAGGAAACAGGGGACGAACACCGGGGAGCTGTTTTTT
CDR3aa: CASRKQGTNTGELFF

d_gene: NA
abundance: NA
v_gene: TRBV10-1
j_gene: TRBJ2-3
CDR3nt: TGCGCCAGCAGTGAGTCTTTCGGTACAGATACGCAGTATTTT
CDR3aa: CASSESFGTDTQYF

d_gene: TRBD2
abundance: NA
v_gene: TRBV7-2
j_gene: TRBJ2-7
CDR3nt: TGTGCCAGCAGCTGGTCTCGGACTAGCGCGACCTACGAGCAGTACTTC
CDR3aa: CASSWSRTSATYEQYF

d_gene: NA
abundance: few
v_gene: TRBV2
j_gene: TRBJ1-1
CDR3nt: TGTGCCAGCACTCCAATAAGACAGCAGAACACTGAAGCTTTCTTT
CDR3aa: CASTPIRQQNTEAFF

d_gene: NA
abundance: NA
v_gene: TRBV27
j_gene: TRBJ2-7
CDR3nt: TGTGCCAGCAGTTCCCTCGGGGGAGAGCAGTACTTC
CDR3aa: CASSSLGGEQYF

d_gene: TRBD1
abundance: NA
v_gene: TRBV6-1
j_gene: TRBJ1-4
CDR3nt: TGTGCCAGCAGAGAGGACAGGATTAATGAAAAACTGTTTTTT
CDR3aa: CASREDRINEKLFF

d_gene: NA
abundance: few
v_gene: TRBV5-1
j_gene: TRBJ1-1
CDR3nt: TGCGCCAGCAGCTCGATTGGGGGGGCGTTCATGAACACTGAAGCTTTCTTT
CDR3aa: CASSSIGGAFMNTEAFF

d_gene: TRBD1
abundance: NA
v_gene: TRBV2
j_gene: TRBJ2-5
CDR3nt: TGTGCCAGCAGCCCGGAGACAGGGGGCGAGACCCAGTACTTC
CDR3aa: CASSPETGGETQYF

d_gene: TRBD2
abundance: NA
v_gene: TRBV4-1
j_gene: TRBJ2-5
CDR3nt: TGCGCCAGCAGCCAAGATCCGGGCGGGGGGAAACAAGAGACCCAGTACTTC
CDR3aa: CASSQDPGGGKQETQYF

d_gene: TRBD1
abundance: NA
v_gene: TRBV19
j_gene: TRBJ2-7
CDR3nt: TGTGCCAGTAGTCCAGGGACAGGGGGCGGCGAGCAGTACTTC
CDR3aa: CASSPGTGGGEQYF

d_gene: TRBD2
abundance: NA
v_gene: TRBV2
j_gene: TRBJ2-3
CDR3nt: TGTGCCAGTACCCTTGAGCTAGCGGGGCCAGATACGCAGTATTTT
CDR3aa: CASTLELAGPDTQYF

d_gene: NA
abundance: few
v_gene: TRBV6-1
j_gene: TRBJ1-2
CDR3nt: TGTGCCAGCAGCCGGTCGGATGGAGATGGCTACACCTTC
CDR3aa: CASSRSDGDGYTF

d_gene: TRBD2
abundance: NA
v_gene: TRBV29-1
j_gene: TRBJ2-1
CDR3nt: TGCAGCGTTGAGGGCGGGAGCTCCTACAATGAGCAGTTCTTC
CDR3aa: CSVEGGSSYNEQFF

d_gene: NA
abundance: NA
v_gene: TRBV5-4
j_gene: TRBJ1-2
CDR3nt: TGTGCCAGCAGCTTGTCAGGAAACTATGGCTACACCTTC
CDR3aa: CASSLSGNYGYTF

d_gene: TRBD1
abundance: once
v_gene: TRBV6-5
j_gene: TRBJ2-3
CDR3nt: TGTGCCAGCAGTCTGGGACAGGGAACAGATACGCAGTATTTT
CDR3aa: CASSLGQGTDTQYF

d_gene: NA
abundance: NA
v_gene: TRBV6-1
j_gene: TRBJ1-2
CDR3nt: TGTGCCAGCAGGACCGGGACACACTATGGCTACACCTTC
CDR3aa: CASRTGTHYGYTF

d_gene: TRBD2
abundance: few
v_gene: TRBV4-1
j_gene: TRBJ2-3
CDR3nt: TGCGCCAGCAGCCAAGATTGGGGACTAGCGGGGGACACAGATACGCAGTATTTT
CDR3aa: CASSQDWGLAGDTDTQYF

d_gene: NA
abundance: NA
v_gene: TRBV5-1
j_gene: TRBJ2-1
CDR3nt: TGCGCCAGCAGCTTGGGGCCGTACAATGAGCAGTTCTTC
CDR3aa: CASSLGPYNEQFF

d_gene: TRBD1
abundance: NA
v_gene: TRBV19
j_gene: TRBJ1-5
CDR3nt: TGTGCCAGTAGTATGTCGTGGGACAGGGTCGGGCAGCCCCAGCATTTT
CDR3aa: CASSMSWDRVGQPQHF

d_gene: TRBD1
abundance: NA
v_gene: TRBV5-6
j_gene: TRBJ1-2
CDR3nt: TGTGCCAGCAGCTATCCTACAGGGGGCTCTGGTGGCTACACCTTC
CDR3aa: CASSYPTGGSGGYTF

d_gene: TRBD2
abundance: few
v_gene: TRBV5-1
j_gene: TRBJ2-1
CDR3nt: TGCGCCAGCAGCCAGGGACTAGCGGAGGGTGAGCAGTTCTTC
CDR3aa: CASSQGLAEGEQFF

d_gene: TRBD1
abundance: few
v_gene: TRBV29-1
j_gene: TRBJ2-2
CDR3nt: TGCAGCGTCGCCCGGACAGGGGACACCGGGGAGCTGTTTTTT
CDR3aa: CSVARTGDTGELFF

d_gene: NA
abundance: once
v_gene: TRBV28
j_gene: TRBJ1-2
CDR3nt: TGTGCCAGCAGTTTATGGTCGCGACATTCGAGCCCGGTCACCTTC
CDR3aa: CASSLWSRHSSPVTF

d_gene: TRBD1
abundance: NA
v_gene: TRBV25-1
j_gene: TRBJ1-6
CDR3nt: TGTGCCAGCAGTGTAGGGGACAGGAGCAATTCACCCCTCCACTTT
CDR3aa: CASSVGDRSNSPLHF

d_gene: TRBD2
abundance: NA
v_gene: TRBV5-1
j_gene: TRBJ2-1
CDR3nt: TGCGCCAGCAGCCCTCCGGGGCCCAGGAGACTAGCGGGATATGAGCAGTTCTTC
CDR3aa: CASSPPGPRRLAGYEQFF

d_gene: TRBD1
abundance: NA
v_gene: TRBV5-4
j_gene: TRBJ2-7
CDR3nt: TGTGCCAGCAGCTTGCCAGGACAGGGACGCTACGAGCAGTACTTC
CDR3aa: CASSLPGQGRYEQYF

d_gene: NA
abundance: NA
v_gene: TRBV30
j_gene: TRBJ2-1
CDR3nt: TGTGCCTGGAGAAACATAAGAGGTCCCCCCTACAATGAGCAGTTCTTC
CDR3aa: CAWRNIRGPPYNEQFF

d_gene: TRBD1
abundance: NA
v_gene: TRBV2
j_gene: TRBJ1-5
CDR3nt: TGTGCCAGCAGGCGGACAGGGGGCGGCAATCAGCCCCAGCATTTT
CDR3aa: CASRRTGGGNQPQHF

d_gene: TRBD1
abundance: NA
v_gene: TRBV5-6
j_gene: TRBJ2-7
CDR3nt: TGTGCCAGCAGCAACCCGCACCTGAGGACAGGGGGTTTTTACGAGCAGTACTTC
CDR3aa: CASSNPHLRTGGFYEQYF

d_gene: NA
abundance: NA
v_gene: TRBV19
j_gene: TRBJ1-4
CDR3nt: TGTGCCAGTAGTATAATGAGGGGAGGAAGACGTGAAAAACTGTTTTTT
CDR3aa: CASSIMRGGRREKLFF

d_gene: NA
abundance: NA
v_gene: TRBV5-4
j_gene: TRBJ1-3
CDR3nt: TGTGCCAGCCCCAGGGACTCTGGAAACACCATATATTTT
CDR3aa: CASPRDSGNTIYF

d_gene: NA
abundance: NA
v_gene: TRBV6-5
j_gene: TRBJ1-1
CDR3nt: TGTGCCAGCAGGGAACAGGGCACTGAAGCTTTCTTT
CDR3aa: CASREQGTEAFF

d_gene: TRBD1
abundance: NA
v_gene: TRBV4-1
j_gene: TRBJ2-7
CDR3nt: TGCGCCAGCAGCCAGTACATCGGGACAGGGGATTTGTACGAGCAGTACTTC
CDR3aa: CASSQYIGTGDLYEQYF

d_gene: NA
abundance: NA
v_gene: TRBV29-1
j_gene: TRBJ1-3
CDR3nt: TGCAGCGTTGACGAGTCAGGTGGAAACACCATATATTTT
CDR3aa: CSVDESGGNTIYF

d_gene: TRBD1
abundance: NA
v_gene: TRBV11-2
j_gene: TRBJ2-7
CDR3nt: TGTGCCAGCAGCTCCTCGACAGGGGTCTACGAGCAGTACTTC
CDR3aa: CASSSSTGVYEQYF

d_gene: NA
abundance: once
v_gene: TRBV30
j_gene: TRBJ2-3
CDR3nt: TGTGCCTGGGGACGGGGTTCGCCCACAGATACGCAGTATTTT
CDR3aa: CAWGRGSPTDTQYF

d_gene: NA
abundance: NA
v_gene: TRBV2
j_gene: TRBJ1-2
CDR3nt: TGTGCCAGCAGCTCACGTGCGGGACTCTCGTATGGCTACCCCTTC
CDR3aa: CASSSRAGLSYGYPF

d_gene: NA
abundance: NA
v_gene: TRBV4-1
j_gene: TRBJ2-7
CDR3nt: TGCGCCAGCAGCCAAGGCGGTACAGGCTCCTACGAGCAGTACTTC
CDR3aa: CASSQGGTGSYEQYF

d_gene: TRBD1
abundance: NA
v_gene: TRBV6-1
j_gene: TRBJ1-6
CDR3nt: TGTGCCAGCAGGGGGACAGGGCTTCCCCTCCACTTT
CDR3aa: CASRGTGLPLHF

d_gene: NA
abundance: NA
v_gene: TRBV15
j_gene: TRBJ2-3
CDR3nt: TGTGCCACCAGCAGCGCTAGCGAGACCACAGATACGCAGTATTTT
CDR3aa: CATSSASETTDTQYF

d_gene: TRBD1
abundance: NA
v_gene: TRBV9
j_gene: TRBJ1-6
CDR3nt: TGTGCCAGCAGCGTCGGACAGGCAACCTATAATTCACCCCTCCACTTT
CDR3aa: CASSVGQATYNSPLHF

d_gene: TRBD1
abundance: NA
v_gene: TRBV5-1
j_gene: TRBJ1-5
CDR3nt: TGCGCCAGCAGCTCTTCAGGGGGCAGGGGTCAGCCCCAGCATTTT
CDR3aa: CASSSSGGRGQPQHF